Listed below are T cell receptor beta chains from one sample, sequenced in a study of vaccination effects on CD4 cells after COVID-19. No cognate antigen is known for these TCRs. The repertoire was sequenced with immunoSEQ multiplex PCR; TCRdb's copy has only in-frame clones and lacks some. The sample yields about 73,000 clones, roughly 74% seen once. Material: CD4+ T cells from PBMCs cultured with HCoV-NL63 spike peptides, obtained before COVID-19 vaccination. The source of these receptors is a human donor who received a COVID-19 vaccine. Both conserved end residues are part of each CDR3. D genes are given only for firm matches. Expanded clones get a size class; other rows say once, few or many, or leave the size out.

j_call clone_size d_call v_call cdr3_aa cdr3_nt
TRBJ1-1 NA TRBD1 TRBV7-2 CASSPGQGSRNTEAFF TGTGCCAGCAGCCCGGGACAGGGCAGTCGGAACACTGAAGCTTTCTTT
TRBJ2-2 NA TRBD2 TRBV6-5 CASSLLAGGTGELFF TGTGCCAGCAGTCTACTAGCGGGGGGCACCGGGGAGCTGTTTTTT
TRBJ1-2 few NA TRBV18 CASSPGQDYGYTF TGTGCCAGCTCACCGGGGCAGGACTATGGCTACACCTTC
TRBJ1-1 few NA TRBV7-9 CASNKDGEGTEAFF TGTGCCAGCAACAAGGACGGCGAAGGAACTGAAGCTTTCTTT
TRBJ1-3 NA NA TRBV4-3 CASSQERGVSGNTIYF TGCGCCAGCAGCCAAGAGAGGGGGGTCTCTGGAAACACCATATATTTT
TRBJ1-2 NA NA TRBV9 CASSVGVGNGYTF TGTGCCAGCAGCGTAGGAGTGGGCAACGGCTACACCTTC
TRBJ2-6 once NA TRBV27 CASSQTGQTHSGANVLTF TGTGCCAGCAGTCAAACAGGGCAAACCCACTCTGGGGCCAACGTCCTGACTTTC
TRBJ1-6 NA NA TRBV18 CASSREQGGDSPLHF TGTGCCAGCTCACGGGAACAGGGAGGAGATTCACCCCTCCACTTT
TRBJ1-2 NA TRBD1 TRBV2 CASTQRGEGAAGYTF TGTGCCAGCACCCAACGGGGGGAGGGGGCTGCTGGCTACACCTTC
TRBJ2-1 few NA TRBV5-1 CASSLTRRGPSSYNEQFF TGCGCCAGCAGCTTAACAAGGCGGGGGCCGAGCTCCTACAATGAGCAGTTCTTC
TRBJ1-2 few NA TRBV15 CATSREGRVGYGYTF TGTGCCACCAGCAGAGAGGGCAGGGTGGGGTATGGCTACACCTTC
TRBJ2-6 NA NA TRBV7-3 CASSSPVGSSGANVLTF TGTGCCAGCAGCTCTCCGGTGGGGAGCTCTGGGGCCAACGTCCTGACTTTC
TRBJ1-5 NA NA TRBV28 CASSLLNQPQHF TGTGCCAGCAGTTTACTGAATCAGCCCCAGCATTTT
TRBJ1-6 NA TRBD1 TRBV5-1 CASSLIVQGQGDSPLHF TGCGCCAGCAGCTTGATTGTCCAGGGACAGGGTGATTCACCCCTCCACTTT
TRBJ2-3 once TRBD2 TRBV24-1 CATSDWRGGTDTQYF TGTGCCACCAGTGATTGGCGGGGGGGCACAGATACGCAGTATTTT
TRBJ1-2 NA TRBD1 TRBV5-1 CASSPSSGGSYGYTF TGCGCCAGCAGTCCCAGCTCAGGGGGGAGCTATGGCTACACCTTC
TRBJ2-3 once NA TRBV24-1 CATSHPSTDTQYF TGTGCCACCAGCCACCCTTCCACAGATACGCAGTATTTT
TRBJ2-3 NA NA TRBV27 CASSSRGGPSTDTQYF TGTGCCAGCAGTTCCAGAGGTGGCCCCAGCACAGATACGCAGTATTTT
TRBJ2-1 NA NA TRBV7-9 CASSFRSAGTWNEQFF TGTGCCAGCAGCTTCAGATCGGCAGGGACTTGGAATGAGCAGTTCTTC
TRBJ1-5 NA NA TRBV6-2/TRBV6-3 CASSYSGYQPQHF TGTGCCAGCAGTTACTCTGGGTACCAGCCCCAGCATTTT
TRBJ2-5 NA TRBD2 TRBV3-1/TRBV3-2 CASSHVLAGAETQYF TGTGCCAGCAGCCATGTACTAGCGGGGGCAGAGACCCAGTACTTC
TRBJ2-3 once TRBD2 TRBV19 CASSIVGLAGGPSTDTQYF TGTGCCAGTAGTATAGTCGGACTAGCGGGGGGACCTAGCACAGATACGCAGTATTTT
TRBJ1-1 NA NA TRBV2 CASSEGQGTEAFF TGTGCCAGCAGTGAGGGGCAGGGGACTGAAGCTTTCTTT
TRBJ1-5 NA NA TRBV4-1 CASSPQGGGQPQHF TGCGCCAGCAGCCCCCAAGGGGGGGGACAGCCCCAGCATTTT
TRBJ1-2 few TRBD1 TRBV30 CAWSIGGSLNGYTF TGTGCCTGGAGTATAGGGGGCTCTCTTAATGGCTACACCTTC
TRBJ2-3 NA NA TRBV19 CASSLLGLGDDNFPTDTQYF TGTGCCAGTAGTTTATTGGGTCTGGGGGACGATAATTTTCCCACAGATACGCAGTATTTT
TRBJ2-2 NA NA TRBV6-4 CASSDQAGTNTGELFF TGTGCCAGCAGTGACCAGGCAGGCACGAACACCGGGGAGCTGTTTTTT
TRBJ1-4 NA NA TRBV5-6 CASSTRVATNEKLFF TGTGCCAGCAGCACGCGGGTTGCAACTAATGAAAAACTGTTTTTT
TRBJ2-1 NA NA TRBV2 CASSSGVSYNEQFF TGTGCCAGCAGTTCGGGGGTTTCCTACAATGAGCAGTTCTTC
TRBJ1-5 few NA TRBV4-1 CASSQDRGGQPQHF TGCGCCAGCAGCCAAGACAGGGGCGGTCAGCCCCAGCATTTT
TRBJ2-3 NA NA TRBV7-9 CASSLGSISGGLTDTQYF TGTGCCAGCAGCTTGGGAAGTATTAGTGGGGGCCTCACAGATACGCAGTATTTT
TRBJ1-5 NA NA TRBV4-1 CASSQGGGAGPFKQPQHF TGCGCCAGCAGCCAAGGGGGGGGAGCCGGGCCCTTTAAACAGCCCCAGCATTTT
TRBJ2-1 NA TRBD2 TRBV5-1 CASSLAPSGGSFGEQFF TGCGCCAGCAGCTTGGCCCCTAGCGGGGGGTCGTTTGGTGAGCAGTTCTTC
TRBJ1-4 NA TRBD1 TRBV9 CASSVEGTGEEKLFF TGTGCCAGCAGCGTAGAGGGGACAGGGGAGGAAAAACTGTTTTTT
TRBJ1-2 NA NA TRBV6-6 CASSPGHSYNYGYTF TGTGCCAGCAGTCCGGGACACTCTTATAACTATGGCTACACCTTC